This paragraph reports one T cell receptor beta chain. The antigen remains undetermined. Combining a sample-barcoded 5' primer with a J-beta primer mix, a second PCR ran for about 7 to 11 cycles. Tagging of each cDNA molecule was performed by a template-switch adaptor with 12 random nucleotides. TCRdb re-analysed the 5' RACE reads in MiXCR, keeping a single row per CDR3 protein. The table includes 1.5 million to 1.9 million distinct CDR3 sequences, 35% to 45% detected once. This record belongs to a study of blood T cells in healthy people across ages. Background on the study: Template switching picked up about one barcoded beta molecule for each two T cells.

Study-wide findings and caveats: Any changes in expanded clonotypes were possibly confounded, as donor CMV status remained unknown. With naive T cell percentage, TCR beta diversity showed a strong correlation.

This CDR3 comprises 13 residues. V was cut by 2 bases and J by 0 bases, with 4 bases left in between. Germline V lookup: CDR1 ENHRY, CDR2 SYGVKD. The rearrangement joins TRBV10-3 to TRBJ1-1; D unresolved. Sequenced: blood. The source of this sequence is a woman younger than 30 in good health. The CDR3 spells CAISEVMNTEAFF. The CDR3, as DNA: TGTGCCATCAGTGAGGTGATGAACACTGAAGCTTTCTTT.